This T cell receptor (beta chain) was recorded in a study of blood T cells in healthy people across ages. Primed by a sample-barcoded 5' primer and a J-beta primer mix, a second PCR proceeded for roughly 6 to 12 cycles. Via MiXCR, TCRdb re-called the 5' RACE reads, giving one row per CDR3 protein. The sample contains about 570,000 distinct CDR3 sequences, roughly a quarter of which appear only once. V lost 7 bases and J 8 bases, leaving 17 bases between the germline ends. The CDR3 has 14 residues. The V gene's germline CDR1 is MNHNY and CDR2 SVGAGI (reference sequence). Sequenced input: blood. The chain is built from TRBV6-6 and TRBJ1-4; tentative D call: TRBD1 (5 bases). The sequence was collected from a woman between 70 and 85 years old in good health. The CDR3 coding sequence is TGTGCCAGCACCGCAAACAGGATAGGAGAAAAACTGTTTTTT. It codes for CASTANRIGEKLFF.